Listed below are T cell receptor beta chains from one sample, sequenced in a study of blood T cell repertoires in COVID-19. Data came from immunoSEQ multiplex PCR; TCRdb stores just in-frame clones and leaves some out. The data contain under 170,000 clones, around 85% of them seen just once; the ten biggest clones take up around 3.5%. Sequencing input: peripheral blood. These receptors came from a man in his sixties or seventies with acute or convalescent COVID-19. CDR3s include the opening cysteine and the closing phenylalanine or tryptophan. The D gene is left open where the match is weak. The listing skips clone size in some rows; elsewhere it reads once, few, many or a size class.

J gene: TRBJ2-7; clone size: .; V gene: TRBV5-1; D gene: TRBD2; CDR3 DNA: TGCGCCAGCAGCTTGACGGGAGGGAGCTCCTACGAGCAGTACTTC; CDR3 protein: CASSLTGGSSYEQYF
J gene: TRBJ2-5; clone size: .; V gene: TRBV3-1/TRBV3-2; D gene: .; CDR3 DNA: TGTGCCAGCAGCCAACTTCGGAGGGGGCCCTTTCAAGAGACCCAGTACTTC; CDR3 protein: CASSQLRRGPFQETQYF
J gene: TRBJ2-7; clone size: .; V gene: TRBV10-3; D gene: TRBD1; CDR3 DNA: TGTGCCATCAGTGAGACAGGGGAGACCTACGAGCAGTACTTC; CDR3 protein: CAISETGETYEQYF
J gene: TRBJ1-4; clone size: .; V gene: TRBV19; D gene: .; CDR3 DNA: TGTGCCAGTAGTGTCACAGGTACCATGGGGGAAAAACTGTTTTTT; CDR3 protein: CASSVTGTMGEKLFF
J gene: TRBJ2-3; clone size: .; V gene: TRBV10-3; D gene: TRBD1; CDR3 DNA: TGTGCCATCCGGTTCCAGGGGGACACAGATACGCAGTATTTT; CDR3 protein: CAIRFQGDTDTQYF
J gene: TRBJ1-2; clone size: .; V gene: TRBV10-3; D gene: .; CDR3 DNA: TGTGCCATCAGTGGACAGGCGAACTATGGCTACACCTTC; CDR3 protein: CAISGQANYGYTF
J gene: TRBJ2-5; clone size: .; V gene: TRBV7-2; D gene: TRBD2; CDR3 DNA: TGTGCCAGCAGCCCTGGACTAGCGGGACTCCAAGAGACCCAGTACTTC; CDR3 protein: CASSPGLAGLQETQYF
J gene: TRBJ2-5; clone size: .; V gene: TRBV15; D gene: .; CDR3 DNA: TGTGCCACCAGCAGAGGGCTCCAAGAGACCCAGTACTTC; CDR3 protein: CATSRGLQETQYF
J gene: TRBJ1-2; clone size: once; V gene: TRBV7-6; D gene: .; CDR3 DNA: TGTGCCAGCAGCTTATCGGGCGGGGGCTACACCTTC; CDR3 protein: CASSLSGGGYTF
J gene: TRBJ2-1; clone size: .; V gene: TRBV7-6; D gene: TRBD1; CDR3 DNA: TGTGCCAGCAGCTCAGGGACAGGGGCCTACAATGAGCAGTTCTTC; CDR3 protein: CASSSGTGAYNEQFF
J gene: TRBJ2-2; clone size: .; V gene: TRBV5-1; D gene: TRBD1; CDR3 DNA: TGCGCCAGCAGGTCCGGGACAGGGTGGAACACCGGGGAGCTGTTTTTT; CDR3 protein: CASRSGTGWNTGELFF
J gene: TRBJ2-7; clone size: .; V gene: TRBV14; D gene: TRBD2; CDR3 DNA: TGTGCCAGCAGCCAAGATCCTAGCGGGAGATTTGAAGAGCAGTACTTC; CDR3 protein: CASSQDPSGRFEEQYF
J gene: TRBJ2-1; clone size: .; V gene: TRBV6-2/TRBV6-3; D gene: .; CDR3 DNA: TGTGCCAGCAGTTACCTCGCGACAGCAGACAATGAGCAGTTCTTC; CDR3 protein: CASSYLATADNEQFF
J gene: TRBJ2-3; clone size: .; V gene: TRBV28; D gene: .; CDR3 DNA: TGTGCCAGCAGGAACCCAGGGGCCCTCGGGACAGATACGCAGTATTTT; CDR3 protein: CASRNPGALGTDTQYF
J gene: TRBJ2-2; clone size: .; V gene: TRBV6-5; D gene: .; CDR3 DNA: TGTGCCAGCAGTAGGACTAATAGGGACACCGGGGAGCTGTTTTTT; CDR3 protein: CASSRTNRDTGELFF
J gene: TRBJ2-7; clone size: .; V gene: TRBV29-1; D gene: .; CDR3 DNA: TGCAGCGTGACACAGGGACGCGAGCAGTACTTC; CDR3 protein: CSVTQGREQYF
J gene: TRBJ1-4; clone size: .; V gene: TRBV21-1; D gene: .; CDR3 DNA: TGTGCCAGCAGCAAAGGATTCAATCGGGGAAAACTGTTTTTT; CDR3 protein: CASSKGFNRGKLFF
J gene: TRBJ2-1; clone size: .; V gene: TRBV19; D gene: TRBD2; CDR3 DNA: TGTGCCAGTAGTTCTGGGACTAGCGGGAGCTCGTACAATGAGCAGTTCTTC; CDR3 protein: CASSSGTSGSSYNEQFF
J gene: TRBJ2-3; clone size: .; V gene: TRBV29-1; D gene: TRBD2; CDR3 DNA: TGCAGCGTTGAACGGGAGGGCCTCACAGATACGCAGTATTTT; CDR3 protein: CSVEREGLTDTQYF
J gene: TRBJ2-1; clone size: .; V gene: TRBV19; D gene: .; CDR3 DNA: TGTGCCAGTAGCCTAGGGGCCTTCCATTACAATGAGCAGTTCTTC; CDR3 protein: CASSLGAFHYNEQFF
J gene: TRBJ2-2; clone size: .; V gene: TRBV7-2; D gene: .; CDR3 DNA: TGTGCCAGCAGCTTACAACAGGGGAGGTGGGGGGAGCTGTTTTTT; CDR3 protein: CASSLQQGRWGELFF
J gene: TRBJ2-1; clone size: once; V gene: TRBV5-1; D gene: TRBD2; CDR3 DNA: TGCGCCAGCAGCCCAAGGACTAGCGGACGTTACAATGAGCAGTTCTTC; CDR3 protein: CASSPRTSGRYNEQFF
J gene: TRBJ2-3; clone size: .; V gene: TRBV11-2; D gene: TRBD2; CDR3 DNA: TGTGCCAGCAGCCTAGGGGTTGCGGGAGGGATCACAGATACGCAGTATTTT; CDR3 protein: CASSLGVAGGITDTQYF
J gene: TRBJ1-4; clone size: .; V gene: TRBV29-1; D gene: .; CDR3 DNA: TGCAGCGTGGGCTCTCAACGGGAAAAACTGTTTTTT; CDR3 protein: CSVGSQREKLFF
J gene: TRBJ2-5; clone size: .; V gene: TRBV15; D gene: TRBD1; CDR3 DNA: TGTGCCACCAGCAGAGAATCGACGTCAGGGGGAAGCCAAGAGACCCAGTACTTC; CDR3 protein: CATSRESTSGGSQETQYF
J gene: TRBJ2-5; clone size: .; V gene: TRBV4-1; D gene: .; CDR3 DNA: TGCGCCAGCAGCCAGGCTGAAAGGGGTGAGACCCAGTACTTC; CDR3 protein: CASSQAERGETQYF
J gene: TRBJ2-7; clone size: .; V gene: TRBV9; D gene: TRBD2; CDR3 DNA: TGTGCCAGCAGCGTGGGAGGGACTTCATTAACGTCCTACGAGCAGTACTTC; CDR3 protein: CASSVGGTSLTSYEQYF
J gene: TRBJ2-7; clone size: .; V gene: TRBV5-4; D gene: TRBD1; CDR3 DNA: TGTGCCAGCAGCTTGGGCAGCTCAGGGGGCCTGTGGGAGCAGTACTTC; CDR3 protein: CASSLGSSGGLWEQYF
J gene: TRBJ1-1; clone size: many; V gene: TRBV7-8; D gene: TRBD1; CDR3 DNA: TGTGCCAGCAGCACAAGGACAGGGACTGAAGCTTTCTTT; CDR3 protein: CASSTRTGTEAFF
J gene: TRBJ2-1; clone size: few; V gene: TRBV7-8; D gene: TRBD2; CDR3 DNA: TGTGCCAGCAGCTACGAGGTAGCGGGAGCAAGAGAGCAGTTCTTC; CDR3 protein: CASSYEVAGAREQFF
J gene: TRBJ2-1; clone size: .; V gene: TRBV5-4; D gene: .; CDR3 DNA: TGTGCCAGCAGCCCAAGTAACTACCATGAGCAGTTCTTC; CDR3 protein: CASSPSNYHEQFF
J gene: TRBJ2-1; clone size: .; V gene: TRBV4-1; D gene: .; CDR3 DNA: TGCGCCAGCAGCCAAGCAGGTACCCATGAGCAGTTCTTC; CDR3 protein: CASSQAGTHEQFF
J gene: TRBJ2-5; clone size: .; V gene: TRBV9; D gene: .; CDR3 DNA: TGTGCCAGCAGCGTGAATACAGAACGAGAGACCCAGTACTTC; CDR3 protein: CASSVNTERETQYF
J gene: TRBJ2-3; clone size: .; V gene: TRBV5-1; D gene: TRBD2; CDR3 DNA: TGCGCCAGCGGGCCTAGCGGGATTTGGGATACGCAGTATTTT; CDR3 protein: CASGPSGIWDTQYF
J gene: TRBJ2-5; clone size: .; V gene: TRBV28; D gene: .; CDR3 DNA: TGTGCCAGCAGTTACGGGAATCGGGAGACCCAGTACTTC; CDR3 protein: CASSYGNRETQYF
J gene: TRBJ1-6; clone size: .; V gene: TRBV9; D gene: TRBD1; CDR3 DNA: TGTGCCAGCAGTGGGTCGACAGGGGCTGAGGTAGAACCCCTCCACTTT; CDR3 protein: CASSGSTGAEVEPLHF
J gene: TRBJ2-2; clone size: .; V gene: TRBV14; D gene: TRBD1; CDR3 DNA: TGTGCCAGCAGCCTATCACAGGGGGCCGGGGAGCTGTTTTTT; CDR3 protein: CASSLSQGAGELFF
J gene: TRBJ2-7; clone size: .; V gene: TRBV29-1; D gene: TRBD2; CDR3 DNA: TGCAGCGTTGGGGTGTCTCCGGGACTAGATCTTAGCGAGCAGTACTTC; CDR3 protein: CSVGVSPGLDLSEQYF
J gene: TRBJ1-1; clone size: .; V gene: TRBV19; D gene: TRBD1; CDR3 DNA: TGTGCCAGCGGGGACAGGGTATCCACTGAAGCTTTCTTT; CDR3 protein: CASGDRVSTEAFF
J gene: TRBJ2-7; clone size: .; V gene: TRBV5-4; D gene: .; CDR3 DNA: TGTGCCAGCAGCTCGCCTAGGAGCTCCTACGAGCAGTACTTC; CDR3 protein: CASSSPRSSYEQYF
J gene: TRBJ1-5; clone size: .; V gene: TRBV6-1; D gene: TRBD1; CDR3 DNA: TGTGCCAGCAGTGATTCCGGGACAGGGCCCAATCAGCCCCAGCATTTT; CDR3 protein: CASSDSGTGPNQPQHF
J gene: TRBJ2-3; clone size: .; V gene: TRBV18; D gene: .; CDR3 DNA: TGTGCCAGCTCACCCCTTAGCACAGATACGCAGTATTTT; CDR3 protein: CASSPLSTDTQYF